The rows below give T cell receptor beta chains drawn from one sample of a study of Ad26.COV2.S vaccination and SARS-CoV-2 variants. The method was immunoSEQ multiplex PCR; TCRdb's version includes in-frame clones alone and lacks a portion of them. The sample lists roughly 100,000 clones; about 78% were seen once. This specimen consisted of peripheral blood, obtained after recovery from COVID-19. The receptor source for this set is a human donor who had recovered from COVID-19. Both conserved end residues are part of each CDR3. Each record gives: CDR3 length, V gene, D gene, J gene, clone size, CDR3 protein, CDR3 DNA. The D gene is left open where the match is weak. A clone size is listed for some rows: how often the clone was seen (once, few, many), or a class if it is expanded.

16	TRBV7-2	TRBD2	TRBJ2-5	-	CASSSLTSGGPGTQYF	TGTGCCAGCAGCTCCTTGACTAGCGGGGGGCCGGGGACCCAGTACTTC
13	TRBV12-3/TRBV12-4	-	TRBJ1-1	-	CASRGAPRTEAFF	TGTGCCAGCCGCGGGGCCCCGAGGACTGAAGCTTTCTTT
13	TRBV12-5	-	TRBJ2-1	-	CASGRPAWDEQFF	TGTGCTAGTGGCAGACCTGCGTGGGATGAGCAGTTCTTC
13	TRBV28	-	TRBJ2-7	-	CASFRDTTYEQYF	TGTGCCAGCTTCCGGGACACCACCTACGAGCAGTACTTC
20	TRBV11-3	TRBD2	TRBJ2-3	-	CASSLDIPSGSGDIPDTQYF	TGTGCCAGCAGCTTAGATATTCCCTCTGGTAGCGGGGACATCCCAGATACGCAGTATTTT
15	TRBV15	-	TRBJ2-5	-	CATSRDSRGGEAQYF	TGTGCCACCAGCAGAGATAGCAGGGGGGGAGAGGCCCAGTACTTC
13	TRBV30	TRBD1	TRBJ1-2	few	CAWNRQGVYGYTF	TGTGCCTGGAACCGACAGGGGGTCTATGGCTACACCTTC
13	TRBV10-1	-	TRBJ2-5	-	CASGSRSQETQYF	TGCGCCAGCGGGAGTAGATCCCAAGAGACCCAGTACTTC
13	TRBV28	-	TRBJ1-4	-	CASTLGYDEKLFF	TGTGCCAGCACCCTCGGGTACGACGAAAAACTGTTTTTT
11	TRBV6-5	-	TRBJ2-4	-	CASRSLDIQYF	TGTGCCAGCAGAAGTCTTGACATTCAGTACTTC
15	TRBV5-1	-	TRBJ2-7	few	CASSLDEGRVHEQYF	TGCGCCAGCAGCTTGGATGAGGGCAGGGTACATGAGCAGTACTTC
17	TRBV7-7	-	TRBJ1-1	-	CASSLAQSAPENTEAFF	TGTGCCAGCAGCTTAGCGCAGTCGGCGCCTGAGAACACTGAAGCTTTCTTT
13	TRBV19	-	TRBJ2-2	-	CASGTIGTGELFF	TGTGCCAGTGGGACAATTGGCACCGGGGAGCTGTTTTTT
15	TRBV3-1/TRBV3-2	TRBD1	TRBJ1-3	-	CASSRGQVSGNTIYF	TGTGCCAGCAGCCGGGGACAGGTCTCTGGAAACACCATATATTTT
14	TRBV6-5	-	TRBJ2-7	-	CASSYSVSSYEQYF	TGTGCCAGCAGTTACTCGGTCAGCTCCTACGAGCAGTACTTC
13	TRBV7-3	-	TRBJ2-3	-	CASSSTGGDTQYF	TGTGCCAGCAGCTCGACTGGTGGGGATACGCAGTATTTT
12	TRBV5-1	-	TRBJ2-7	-	CASSRGGYEQYF	TGCGCCAGCAGCCGGGGCGGGTACGAGCAGTACTTC
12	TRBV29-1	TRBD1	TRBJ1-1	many	CSAEDRVSEAFF	TGCAGCGCAGAGGACAGGGTGAGTGAAGCTTTCTTT
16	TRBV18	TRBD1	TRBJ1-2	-	CASSLGQATTNYGYTF	TGTGCCAGCTCCTTGGGACAGGCTACTACTAACTATGGCTACACCTTC
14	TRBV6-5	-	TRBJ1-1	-	CASNRRASGTEAFF	TGTGCCAGCAATCGCAGGGCTTCGGGCACTGAAGCTTTCTTT
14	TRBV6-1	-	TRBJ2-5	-	CASSDGSLSETQYF	TGTGCCAGCAGTGACGGGTCTTTAAGCGAGACCCAGTACTTC
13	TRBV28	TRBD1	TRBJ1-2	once	CANRDRITYGYTF	TGTGCCAATCGGGACAGAATTACATATGGCTACACCTTC
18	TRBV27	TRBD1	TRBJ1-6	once	CASSLYSVGTGDRSPLHF	TGTGCCAGCAGTTTATACTCAGTGGGAACAGGGGATCGTTCACCCCTCCACTTT
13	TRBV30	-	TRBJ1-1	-	CAWSVRLSTEAFF	TGTGCCTGGAGTGTACGGTTGAGCACTGAAGCTTTCTTT
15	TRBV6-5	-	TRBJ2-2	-	CASSYSISGTGELFF	TGTGCCAGCAGTTACTCGATATCGGGGACCGGGGAGCTGTTTTTT
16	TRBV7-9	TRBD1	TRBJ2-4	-	CASSLGRQGAKNIQYF	TGTGCCAGCAGCTTAGGGCGACAGGGGGCCAAAAACATTCAGTACTTC
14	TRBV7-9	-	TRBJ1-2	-	CASSRGMETDGYTF	TGTGCCAGCAGCCGGGGGATGGAAACAGACGGCTACACCTTC
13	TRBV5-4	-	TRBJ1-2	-	CASSLESFYGYTF	TGTGCCAGCAGCTTGGAGTCCTTTTATGGCTACACCTTC
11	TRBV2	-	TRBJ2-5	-	CASSGQETQYF	TGTGCCAGCAGTGGCCAAGAGACCCAGTACTTC
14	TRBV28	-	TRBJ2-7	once	CASSSLKGSYEQYF	TGTGCCAGCAGCTCTCTGAAGGGATCCTACGAGCAGTACTTC
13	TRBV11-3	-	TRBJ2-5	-	CASSLGRQETQYF	TGTGCCAGCAGCTTGGGCAGACAAGAGACCCAGTACTTC
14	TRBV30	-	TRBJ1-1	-	CAWSRSGGGTLAFF	TGTGCCTGGAGCCGGTCGGGGGGGGGAACGCTAGCTTTCTTT
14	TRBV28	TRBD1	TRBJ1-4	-	CASRSSGTDEKLFF	TGTGCCAGCAGATCTTCGGGGACAGACGAAAAACTGTTTTTT
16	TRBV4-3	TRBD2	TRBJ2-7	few	CASSQDARGGRNEQYF	TGCGCCAGCAGCCAAGACGCCCGGGGGGGCCGGAACGAGCAGTACTTC
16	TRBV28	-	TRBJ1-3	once	CASSSDTADSGNTIYF	TGTGCCAGCAGTTCCGACACCGCCGACTCTGGAAACACCATATATTTT
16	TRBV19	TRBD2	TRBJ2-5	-	CASSIDPLAVQETQYF	TGTGCCAGTAGTATAGATCCACTAGCGGTCCAAGAGACCCAGTACTTC
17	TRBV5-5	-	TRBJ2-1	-	CASSLVLGRTSYNEQFF	TGTGCCAGCAGCTTGGTCTTAGGGCGGACTTCCTACAATGAGCAGTTCTTC
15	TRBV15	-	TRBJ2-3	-	CATSRDRVHTNTQYF	TGTGCCACCAGCAGAGATAGGGTCCACACAAATACGCAGTATTTT
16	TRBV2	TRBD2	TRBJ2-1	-	CASSSHRASGDNEQFF	TGTGCCAGCAGTTCCCATCGAGCTAGCGGGGACAATGAGCAGTTCTTC
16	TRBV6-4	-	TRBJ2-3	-	CASSDSGGPTTDTQYF	TGTGCCAGCAGTGACTCCGGGGGACCAACGACAGATACGCAGTATTTT
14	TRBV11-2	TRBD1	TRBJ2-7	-	CASSFTGDSYEQYF	TGTGCCAGCAGCTTTACAGGGGATAGCTACGAGCAGTACTTC
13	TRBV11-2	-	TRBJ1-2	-	CASSLRLAGGYTF	TGTGCCAGCAGCTTACGATTGGCTGGCGGCTACACCTTC
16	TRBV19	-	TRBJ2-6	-	CASSIGFGSGANVLTF	TGTGCCAGTAGTATAGGCTTTGGCTCTGGGGCCAACGTCCTGACTTTC
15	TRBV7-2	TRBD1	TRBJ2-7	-	CASSIQADRGYEQYF	TGTGCCAGCAGCATACAGGCGGACAGGGGTTACGAGCAGTACTTC
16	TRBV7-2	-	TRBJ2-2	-	CASSYQVVGDTGELFF	TGTGCCAGCAGCTATCAAGTGGTTGGGGACACCGGGGAGCTGTTTTTT
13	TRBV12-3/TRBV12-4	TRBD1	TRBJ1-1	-	CASRGTGNTEAFF	TGTGCCAGCAGGGGGACAGGGAACACTGAAGCTTTCTTT
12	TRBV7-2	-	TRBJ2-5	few	CASSFEQETQYF	TGTGCCAGCAGCTTCGAACAAGAGACCCAGTACTTC
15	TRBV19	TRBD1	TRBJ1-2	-	CASSVTGGGNYGYTF	TGTGCCAGTAGTGTTACAGGGGGCGGTAACTATGGCTACACCTTC
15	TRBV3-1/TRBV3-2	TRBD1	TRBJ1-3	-	CASSQRDRGGNTIYF	TGTGCCAGCAGCCAAAGGGACAGGGGGGGAAACACCATATATTTT
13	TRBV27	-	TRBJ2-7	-	CASSYRSAYEQYF	TGTGCCAGCAGTTACCGATCCGCCTACGAGCAGTACTTC
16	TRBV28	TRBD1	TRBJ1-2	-	CASSRIIRQGRYGYTF	TGTGCCAGCAGTCGAATTATACGACAGGGTCGTTATGGCTACACCTTC
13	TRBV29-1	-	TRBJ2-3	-	CSVETDISDTQYF	TGCAGCGTTGAAACCGACATTTCAGATACGCAGTATTTT
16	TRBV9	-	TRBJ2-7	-	CASSLRTGDNVDEQYF	TGTGCCAGCAGCTTACGAACGGGGGACAACGTGGACGAGCAGTACTTC
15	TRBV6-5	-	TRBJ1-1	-	CASSPRETRSAEAFF	TGTGCCAGCAGTCCTCGGGAAACTCGGAGTGCTGAAGCTTTCTTT
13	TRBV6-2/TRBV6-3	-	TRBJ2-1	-	CASSYTGSNEQFF	TGTGCCAGCAGTTATACAGGCTCCAATGAGCAGTTCTTC
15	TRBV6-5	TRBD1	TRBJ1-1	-	CASRPWTGVNTEAFF	TGTGCCAGCAGGCCCTGGACAGGAGTGAACACTGAAGCTTTCTTT
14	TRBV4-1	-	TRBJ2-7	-	CASSQGGEGPEQYF	TGCGCCAGCAGCCAAGGGGGTGAGGGCCCCGAGCAGTACTTC
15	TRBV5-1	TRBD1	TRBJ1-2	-	CASSLSGTANYGYTF	TGCGCCAGCAGCTTGAGTGGGACAGCTAACTATGGCTACACCTTC
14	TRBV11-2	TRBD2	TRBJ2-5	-	CASSRSGGRETQYF	TGTGCCAGCAGCCGTAGCGGGGGGCGGGAGACCCAGTACTTC